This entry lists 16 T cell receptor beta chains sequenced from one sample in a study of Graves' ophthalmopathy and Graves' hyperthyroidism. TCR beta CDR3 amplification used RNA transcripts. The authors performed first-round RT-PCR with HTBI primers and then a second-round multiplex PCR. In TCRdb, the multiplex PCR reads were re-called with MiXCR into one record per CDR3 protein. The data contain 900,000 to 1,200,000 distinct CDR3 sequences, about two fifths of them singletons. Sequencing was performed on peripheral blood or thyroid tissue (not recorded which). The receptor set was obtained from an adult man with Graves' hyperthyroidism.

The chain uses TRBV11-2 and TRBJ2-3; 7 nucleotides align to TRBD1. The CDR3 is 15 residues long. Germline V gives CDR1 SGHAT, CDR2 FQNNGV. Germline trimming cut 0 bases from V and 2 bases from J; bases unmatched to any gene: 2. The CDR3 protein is CASSLDGTATDTQYF. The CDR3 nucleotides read TGTGCCAGCAGCTTAGATGGGACAGCCACAGATACGCAGTATTTT.

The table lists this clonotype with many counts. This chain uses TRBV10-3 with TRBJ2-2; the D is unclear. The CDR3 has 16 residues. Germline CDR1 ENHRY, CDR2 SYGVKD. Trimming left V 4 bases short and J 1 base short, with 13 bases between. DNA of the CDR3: TGTGCCATCAGTGTAATCGGACGAAAGAACACCGGGGAGCTGTTTTTT. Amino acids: CAISVIGRKNTGELFF.

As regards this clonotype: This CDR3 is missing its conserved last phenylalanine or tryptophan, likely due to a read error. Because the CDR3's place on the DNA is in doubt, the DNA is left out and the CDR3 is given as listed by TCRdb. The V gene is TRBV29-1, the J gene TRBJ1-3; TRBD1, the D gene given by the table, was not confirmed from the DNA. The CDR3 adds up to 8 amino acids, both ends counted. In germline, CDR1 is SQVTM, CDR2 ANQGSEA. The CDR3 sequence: CSVEQGYS.

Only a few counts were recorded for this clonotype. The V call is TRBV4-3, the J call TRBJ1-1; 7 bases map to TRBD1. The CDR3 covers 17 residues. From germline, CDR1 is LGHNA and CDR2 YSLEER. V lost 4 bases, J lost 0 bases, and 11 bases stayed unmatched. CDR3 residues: CASSRQGGAAMNTEAFF. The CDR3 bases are TGCGCCAGCAGCCGACAGGGCGGTGCAGCCATGAACACTGAAGCTTTCTTT.

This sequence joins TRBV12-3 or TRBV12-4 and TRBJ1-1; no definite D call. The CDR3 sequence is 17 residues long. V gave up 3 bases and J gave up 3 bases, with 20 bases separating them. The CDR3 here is CASSFIRANTRDTEAFF. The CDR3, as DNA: TGTGCCAGCAGTTTTATTCGGGCCAACACAAGGGACACTGAAGCTTTCTTT.

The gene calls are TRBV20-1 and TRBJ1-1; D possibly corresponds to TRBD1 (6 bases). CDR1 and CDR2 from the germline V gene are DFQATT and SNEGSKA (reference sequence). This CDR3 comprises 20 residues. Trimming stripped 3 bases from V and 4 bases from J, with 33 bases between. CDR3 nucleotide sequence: TGCAGTGCTAGCATCCTGACAGGCCGAGGCCCGGAGGCCGCCCCCACTGAAGCTTTCTTT. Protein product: CSASILTGRGPEAAPTEAFF.

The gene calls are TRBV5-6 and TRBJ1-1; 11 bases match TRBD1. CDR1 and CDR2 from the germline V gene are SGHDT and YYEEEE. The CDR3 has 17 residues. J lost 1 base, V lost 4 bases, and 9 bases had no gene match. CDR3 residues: CASSHPGTGGRNTEAFF. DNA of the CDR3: TGTGCCAGCAGCCACCCCGGGACAGGGGGTAGGAACACTGAAGCTTTCTTT.

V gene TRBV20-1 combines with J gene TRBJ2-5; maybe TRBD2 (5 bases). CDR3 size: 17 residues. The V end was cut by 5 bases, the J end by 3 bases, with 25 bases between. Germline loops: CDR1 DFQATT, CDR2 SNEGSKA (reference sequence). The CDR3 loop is CSAHRELGSRYEETQYF. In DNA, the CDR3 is TGCAGTGCTCACCGGGAACTAGGGTCCCGGTATGAAGAGACCCAGTACTTC.

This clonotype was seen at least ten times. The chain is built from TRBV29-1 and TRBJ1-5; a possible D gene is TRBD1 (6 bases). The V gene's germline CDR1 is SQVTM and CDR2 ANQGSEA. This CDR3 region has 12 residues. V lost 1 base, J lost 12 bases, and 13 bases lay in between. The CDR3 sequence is CSVEGGTGLQHF. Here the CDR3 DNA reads TGCAGCGTTGAAGGCGGCACAGGGCTCCAGCATTTT.

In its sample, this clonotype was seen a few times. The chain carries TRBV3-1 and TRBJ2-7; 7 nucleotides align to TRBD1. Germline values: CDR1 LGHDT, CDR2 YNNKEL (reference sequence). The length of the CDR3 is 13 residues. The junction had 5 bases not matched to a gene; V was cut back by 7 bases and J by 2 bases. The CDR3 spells CASTVTGAYEQYF. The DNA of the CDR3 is TGTGCCAGCACTGTAACAGGGGCCTACGAGCAGTACTTC.

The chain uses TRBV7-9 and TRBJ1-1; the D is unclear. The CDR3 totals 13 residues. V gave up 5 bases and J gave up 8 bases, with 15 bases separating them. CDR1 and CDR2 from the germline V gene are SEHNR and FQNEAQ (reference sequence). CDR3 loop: CASSPPTISEAFF. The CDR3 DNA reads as TGTGCCAGCAGCCCTCCGACAATTTCAGAAGCTTTCTTT.

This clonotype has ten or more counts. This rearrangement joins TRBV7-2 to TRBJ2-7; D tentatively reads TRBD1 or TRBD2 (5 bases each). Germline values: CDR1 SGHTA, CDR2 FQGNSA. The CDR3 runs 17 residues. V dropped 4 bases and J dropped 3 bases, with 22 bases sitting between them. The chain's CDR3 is CASSSNPGRAEHYEQYF. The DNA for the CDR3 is TGTGCCAGCAGCTCGAACCCGGGGCGGGCGGAACACTACGAGCAGTACTTC.

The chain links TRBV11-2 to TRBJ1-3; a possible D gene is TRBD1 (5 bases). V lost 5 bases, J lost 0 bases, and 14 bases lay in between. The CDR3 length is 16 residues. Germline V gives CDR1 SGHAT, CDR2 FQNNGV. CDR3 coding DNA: TGTGCCAGCAGCGCCCGGACACCCAACTCTGGAAACACCATATATTTT. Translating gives CASSARTPNSGNTIYF.

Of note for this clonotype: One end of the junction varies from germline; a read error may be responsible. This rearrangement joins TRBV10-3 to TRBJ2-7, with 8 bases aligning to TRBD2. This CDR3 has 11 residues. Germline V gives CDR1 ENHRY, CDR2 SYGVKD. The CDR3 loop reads CASSYSGGEYF. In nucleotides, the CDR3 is TGTGCCAGCAGTTACTCGGGGGGGGAGTACTTC.

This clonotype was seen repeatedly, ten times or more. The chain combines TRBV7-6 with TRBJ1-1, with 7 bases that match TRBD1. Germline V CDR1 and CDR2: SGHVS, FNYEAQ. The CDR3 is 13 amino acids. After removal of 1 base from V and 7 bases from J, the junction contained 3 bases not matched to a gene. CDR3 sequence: CASSLGGQFEAFF. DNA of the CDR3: TGTGCCAGCAGCTTAGGGGGACAGTTTGAAGCTTTCTTT.

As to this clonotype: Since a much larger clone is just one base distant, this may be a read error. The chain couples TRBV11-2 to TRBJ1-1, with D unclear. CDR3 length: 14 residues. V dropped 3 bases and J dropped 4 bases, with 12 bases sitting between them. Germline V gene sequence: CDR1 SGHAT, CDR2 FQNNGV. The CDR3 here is CASSFLFKGTEAFF. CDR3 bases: TGTGCCAGCAGCTTTTTATTCAAGGGCACTGAAGCTTTCTTT. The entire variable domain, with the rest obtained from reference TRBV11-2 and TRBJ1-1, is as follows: EAGVAQSPRYKIIEKRQSVAFWCNPISGHATLYWYQQILGQGPKLLIQFQNNGVVDDSQLPKDRFSAERLKGVDSTLKIQPAKLEDSAVYLCASSFLFKGTEAFFGQGTRLTVV.